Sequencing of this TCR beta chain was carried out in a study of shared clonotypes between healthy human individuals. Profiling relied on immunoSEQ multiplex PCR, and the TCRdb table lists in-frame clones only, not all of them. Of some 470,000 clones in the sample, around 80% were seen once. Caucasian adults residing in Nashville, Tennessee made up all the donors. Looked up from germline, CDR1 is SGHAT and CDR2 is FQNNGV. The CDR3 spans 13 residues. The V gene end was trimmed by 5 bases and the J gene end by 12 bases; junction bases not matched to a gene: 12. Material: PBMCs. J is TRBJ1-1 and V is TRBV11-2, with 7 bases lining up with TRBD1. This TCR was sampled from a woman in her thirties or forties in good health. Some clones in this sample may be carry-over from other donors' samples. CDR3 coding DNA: TGTGCCAGCAGCCCGACAGGGCTGGAGTCGCCTTTCTTT. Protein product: CASSPTGLESPFF.